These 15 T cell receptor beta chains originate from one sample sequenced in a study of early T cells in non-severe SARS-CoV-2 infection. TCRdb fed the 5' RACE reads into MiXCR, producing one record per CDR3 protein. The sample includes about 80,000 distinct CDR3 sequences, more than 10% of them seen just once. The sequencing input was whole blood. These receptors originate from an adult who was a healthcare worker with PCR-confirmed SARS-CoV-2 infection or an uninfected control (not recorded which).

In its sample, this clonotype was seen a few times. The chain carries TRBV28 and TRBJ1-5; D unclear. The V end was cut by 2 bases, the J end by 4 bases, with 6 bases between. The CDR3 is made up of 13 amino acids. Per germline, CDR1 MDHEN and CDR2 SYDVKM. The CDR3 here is CASSLGFNQPQHF. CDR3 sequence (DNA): TGTGCCAGCAGTTTAGGGTTTAATCAGCCCCAGCATTTT.

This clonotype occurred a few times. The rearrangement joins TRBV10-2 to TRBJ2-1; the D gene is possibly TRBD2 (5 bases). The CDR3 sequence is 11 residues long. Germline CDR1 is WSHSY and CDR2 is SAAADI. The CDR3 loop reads CASREGNEQFF. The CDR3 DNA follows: TGCGCTAGTCGAGAGGGCAATGAGCAGTTCTTC.

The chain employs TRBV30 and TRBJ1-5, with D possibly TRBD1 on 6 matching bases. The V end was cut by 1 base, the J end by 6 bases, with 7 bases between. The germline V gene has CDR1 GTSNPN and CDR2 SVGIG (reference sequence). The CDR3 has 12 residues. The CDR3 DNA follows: TGTGCCTGGAGTGCACAGGGTCAGCCCCAGCATTTT. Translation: CAWSAQGQPQHF.

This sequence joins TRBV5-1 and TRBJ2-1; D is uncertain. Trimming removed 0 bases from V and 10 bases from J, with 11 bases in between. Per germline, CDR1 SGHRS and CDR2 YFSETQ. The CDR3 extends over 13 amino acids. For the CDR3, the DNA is TGCGCCAGCAGCTTGGGGAGACCCGGGGAGCAGTTCTTC. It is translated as CASSLGRPGEQFF.

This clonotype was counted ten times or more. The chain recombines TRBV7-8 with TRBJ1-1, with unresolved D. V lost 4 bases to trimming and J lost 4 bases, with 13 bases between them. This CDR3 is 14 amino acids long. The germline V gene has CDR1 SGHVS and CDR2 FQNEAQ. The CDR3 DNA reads TGTGCCAGCAGCTCCACGGAGGTCGGCACTGAAGCTTTCTTT. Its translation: CASSSTEVGTEAFF.

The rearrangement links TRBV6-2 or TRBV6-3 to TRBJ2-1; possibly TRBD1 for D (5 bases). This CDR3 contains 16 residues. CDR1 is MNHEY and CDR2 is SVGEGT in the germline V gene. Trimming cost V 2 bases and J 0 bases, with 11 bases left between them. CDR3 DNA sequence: TGTGCCAGCAGTTACGACGACAGATTCTCCTACAATGAGCAGTTCTTC. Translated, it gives CASSYDDRFSYNEQFF.

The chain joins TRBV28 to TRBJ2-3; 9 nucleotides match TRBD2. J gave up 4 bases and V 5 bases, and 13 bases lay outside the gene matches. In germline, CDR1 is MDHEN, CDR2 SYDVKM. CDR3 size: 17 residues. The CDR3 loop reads CASSPPAGTSIADTQYF. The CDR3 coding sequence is TGTGCCAGCAGTCCCCCCGCCGGGACTAGCATCGCAGATACGCAGTATTTT.

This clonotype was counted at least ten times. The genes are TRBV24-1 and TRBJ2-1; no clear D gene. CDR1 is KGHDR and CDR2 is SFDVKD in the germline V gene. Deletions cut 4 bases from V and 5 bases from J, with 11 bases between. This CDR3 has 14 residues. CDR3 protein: CATSDPTGDNEQFF. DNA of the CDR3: TGTGCCACCAGTGACCCGACTGGGGACAATGAGCAGTTCTTC.

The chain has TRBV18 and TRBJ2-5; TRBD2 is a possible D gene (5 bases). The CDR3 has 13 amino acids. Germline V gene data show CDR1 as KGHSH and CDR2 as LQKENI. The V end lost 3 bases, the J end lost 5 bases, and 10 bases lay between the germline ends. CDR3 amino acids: CASSPRRLETQYF. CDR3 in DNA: TGTGCCAGCTCACCTAGGAGGTTGGAGACCCAGTACTTC.

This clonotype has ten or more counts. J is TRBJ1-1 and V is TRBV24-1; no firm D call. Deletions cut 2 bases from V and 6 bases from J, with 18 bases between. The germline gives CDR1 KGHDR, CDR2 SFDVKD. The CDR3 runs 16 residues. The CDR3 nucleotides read TGTGCCACCAGTGATTCGCGGGGAGCGGGGAATGCTGAAGCTTTCTTT. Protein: CATSDSRGAGNAEAFF.

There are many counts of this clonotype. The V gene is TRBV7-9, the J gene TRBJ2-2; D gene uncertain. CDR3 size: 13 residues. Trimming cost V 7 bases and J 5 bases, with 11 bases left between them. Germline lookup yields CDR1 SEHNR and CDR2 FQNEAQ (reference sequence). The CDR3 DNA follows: TGTGCCAGCACACGCTCCGGAACCGGGGAGCTGTTTTTT. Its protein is CASTRSGTGELFF.

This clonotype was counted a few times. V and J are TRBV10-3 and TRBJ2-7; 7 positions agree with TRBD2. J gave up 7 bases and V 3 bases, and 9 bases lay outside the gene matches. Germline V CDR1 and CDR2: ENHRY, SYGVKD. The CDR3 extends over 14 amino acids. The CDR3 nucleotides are TGTGCCATCAGTGATGCGGGAGCGGACCGAGAGCAGTACTTC. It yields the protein CAISDAGADREQYF.

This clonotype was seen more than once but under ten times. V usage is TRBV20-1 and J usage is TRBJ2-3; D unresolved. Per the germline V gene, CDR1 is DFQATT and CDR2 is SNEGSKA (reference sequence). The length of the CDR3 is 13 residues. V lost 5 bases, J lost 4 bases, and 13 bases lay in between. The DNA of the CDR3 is TGCAGTGCTTCGCCCTCACGGCCAGATACGCAGTATTTT. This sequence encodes CSASPSRPDTQYF.

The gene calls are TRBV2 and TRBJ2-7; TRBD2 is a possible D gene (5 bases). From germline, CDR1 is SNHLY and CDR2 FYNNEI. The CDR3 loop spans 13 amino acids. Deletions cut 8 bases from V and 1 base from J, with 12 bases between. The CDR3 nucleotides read TGTGCCAGCTCGGCGGCGGGTTCCTACGAGCAGTACTTC. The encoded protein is CASSAAGSYEQYF.

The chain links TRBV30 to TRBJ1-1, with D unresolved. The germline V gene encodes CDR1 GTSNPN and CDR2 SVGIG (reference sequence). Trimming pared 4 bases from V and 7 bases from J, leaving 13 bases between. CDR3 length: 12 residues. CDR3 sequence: CAWNGQLNEAFF. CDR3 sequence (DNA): TGTGCCTGGAATGGTCAACTCAATGAAGCTTTCTTT.